The clone carrying this T cell receptor beta chain appeared a single time. A much larger clone sits a single nucleotide away, making a read error possible. This record comes from a study of regulatory T cells in long-lasting Graves disease. Study in general: Over 5 years on antithyroid drugs plus positive TSH receptor antibodies marked Graves' disease as persistent.

With iRepertoire HTBI primers and Arm-PCR of CDR3 regions, TCR beta libraries were built. TCRdb re-called the multiplex PCR reads through MiXCR, storing one row per CDR3 protein. This sample carries 350,000 to 450,000 distinct CDR3 sequences, 20% to 25% of them seen once, and the ten largest clones take more than 20%. The CDR3 has 13 residues. V was cut by 3 bases and J by 4 bases, with 10 bases left in between. Per germline, CDR1 SGHTA and CDR2 FQGNSA. Time point noted: persistent/refractory GD, antithyroid drugs over 5 years with positive TRAb. Following extraction of RNA from PBMCs, that RNA was used to make the TCR library.

Material: peripheral blood mononuclear cells (PBMCs), obtained when the disease was refractory, from a patient treated with antithyroid drugs. The sequence was obtained from a female donor with Graves disease. V gene TRBV7-2 combines with J gene TRBJ2-7, with D possibly TRBD1 on 6 matching bases. CDR3 DNA sequence: TGTGCCAGCAGCTTCAGCAGGGGATACGAGCAGTACTTC. Amino acids: CASSFSRGYEQYF.